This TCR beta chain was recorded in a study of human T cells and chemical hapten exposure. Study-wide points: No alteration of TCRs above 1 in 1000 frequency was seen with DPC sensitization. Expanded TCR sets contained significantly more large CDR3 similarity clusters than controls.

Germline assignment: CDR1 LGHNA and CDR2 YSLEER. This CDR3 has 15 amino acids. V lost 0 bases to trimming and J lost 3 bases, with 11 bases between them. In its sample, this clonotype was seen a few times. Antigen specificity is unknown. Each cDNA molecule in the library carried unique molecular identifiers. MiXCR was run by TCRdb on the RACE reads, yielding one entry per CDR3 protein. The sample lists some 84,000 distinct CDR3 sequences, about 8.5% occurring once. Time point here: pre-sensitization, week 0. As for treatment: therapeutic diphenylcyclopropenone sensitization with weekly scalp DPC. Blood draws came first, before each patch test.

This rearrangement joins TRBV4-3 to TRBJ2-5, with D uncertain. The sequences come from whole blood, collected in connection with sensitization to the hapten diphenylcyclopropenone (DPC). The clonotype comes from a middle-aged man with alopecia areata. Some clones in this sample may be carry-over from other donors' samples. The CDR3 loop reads CASSQDGTWKETQYF. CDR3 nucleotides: TGCGCCAGCAGCCAAGATGGAACATGGAAAGAGACCCAGTACTTC.